These 24 T cell receptor beta chains originate from one sample sequenced in a study of cytomegalovirus exposure and HLA in healthy donors. In the PCR, 60 Vbeta and 13 Jbeta primers were used. Clones were read by immunoSEQ multiplex PCR, and TCRdb kept only the in-frame ones, dropping some. The sample consists of tens of thousands of clones, 60% to 70% of them appearing once. The sample consisted of PBMCs. These receptors originate from a woman aged 25-40 years in good health and CMV-seronegative.

The table lists this clone with a few counts. The V call is TRBV6-5, the J call TRBJ1-2; D gene ambiguous. The germline CDR1 and CDR2 sequences are MNHEY and SVGAGI. V lost 1 base and J lost 8, with 14 bases in between. The CDR3 has 14 amino acids. Here the CDR3 reads CASSYFGGVEGYTF. The CDR3 DNA follows: TGTGCCAGCAGTTACTTCGGCGGGGTGGAGGGCTACACCTTC.

The rearrangement links TRBV7-2 to TRBJ1-6, with a possible D match to TRBD1 (5 bases). The CDR3 is 15 residues long. Trimming pared 3 bases from V and 2 bases from J, leaving 8 bases between. Germline-derived CDR1 and CDR2 are SGHTA and FQGNSA. The CDR3 DNA reads TGTGCCAGCAGCTTGGGGGGGACCTATAATTCACCCCTCCACTTT. This gives the protein CASSLGGTYNSPLHF.

This clone has only one observation. This sequence joins TRBV5-1 and TRBJ1-1; TRBD1 is a possible D gene (5 bases). Germline V gene sequence: CDR1 SGHRS, CDR2 YFSETQ. This CDR3 has 13 amino acids. Trimming took 1 base from V and 3 from J, leaving 7 bases between them. Here the CDR3 DNA reads TGCGCCAGCAGCTTGCCCAGGGACACTGAAGCTTTCTTT. Its translation: CASSLPRDTEAFF.

The gene calls are TRBV5-1 and TRBJ2-3; maybe TRBD1 (6 bases). The CDR3 runs to 14 residues. V lost 1 base to trimming and J lost 5 bases, with 11 bases between them. Germline V gene sequence: CDR1 SGHRS, CDR2 YFSETQ. The CDR3 spells CASSLQGGEDTQYF. Written as DNA, the CDR3 is TGCGCCAGCAGCTTGCAAGGGGGTGAAGATACGCAGTATTTT. The whole variable domain, remainder taken from reference TRBV5-1 and TRBJ2-3, is KAGVTQTPRYLIKTRGQQVTLSCSPISGHRSVSWYQQTPGQGLQFLFEYFSETQRNKGNFPGRFSGRQFSNSRSEMNVSTLELGDSALYLCASSLQGGEDTQYFGPGTRLTVL.

This chain joins TRBV27 and TRBJ1-5; a possible D gene is TRBD1 (5 bases). Germline V gives CDR1 MNHEY, CDR2 SMNVEV (reference sequence). The CDR3 is 13 residues long. Trimming removed 3 bases at V and 7 bases at J, with 10 bases between. The CDR3 DNA sequence: TGTGCCAGCAGTTTCGGGGGAGGGCAGCCCCAGCATTTT. Amino acids: CASSFGGGQPQHF.

The chain links TRBV10-3 to TRBJ2-1; 10 nucleotides line up with TRBD2. This CDR3 is built from 16 residues. Unmatched junction bases numbered 5, after V lost 4 bases and J lost 2 bases. The germline V gene has CDR1 ENHRY and CDR2 SYGVKD. The CDR3 nucleotides are TGTGCCATCAGTGCTAGCGGGAGTGTCGCCTACAATGAGCAGTTCTTC. It is translated as CAISASGSVAYNEQFF.

This clone was counted only a few times. CDR3 sequence: CASSLGGGTSGSEQFF. The DNA for the CDR3 is TGTGCCAGCAGCTTAGGGGGGGGGACTAGCGGGAGTGAGCAGTTCTTC. This sequence joins TRBV7-3 and TRBJ2-1; TRBD2 aligns across 14 bases. Germline trimming cut 2 bases from V and 9 bases from J; bases unmatched to any gene: 6. This CDR3 has 16 residues. Germline CDR1 reads SGHTA; CDR2 reads FQGTGA. Based on the CDR3 plus reference TRBV7-3 and TRBJ2-1, the full variable domain is GAGVSQTPSNKVTEKGKYVELRCDPISGHTALYWYRQSLGQGPEFLIYFQGTGAADDSGLPNDRFFAVRPEGSVSTLKIQRTERGDSAVYLCASSLGGGTSGSEQFFGPGTRLTVL.

The chain is built from TRBV5-1 and TRBJ1-2; TRBD1 is a possible D gene (6 bases). The CDR3 runs 12 residues. Trimming removed 8 bases at V and 4 bases at J, with 12 bases between. From germline, CDR1 is SGHRS and CDR2 YFSETQ. The CDR3 DNA reads as TGCGCCAGTACTCAGGGGACCTATGGCTACACCTTC. It is translated as CASTQGTYGYTF.

This clone came up once. The chain links TRBV4-3 to TRBJ1-2; 10 bases align to TRBD1. V trimming: 4 bases; J trimming: 4 bases; junction bases outside the gene matches: 18. The CDR3 is 19 amino acids. Germline loops: CDR1 LGHNA, CDR2 YSLEER. CDR3 coding DNA: TGCGCCAGCAGCCGAAATCCCCGGGCGACAGGGGGCTTGGGCTATGGCTACACCTTC. Its translation is CASSRNPRATGGLGYGYTF.

The chain carries TRBV6-1 and TRBJ2-5; D not resolved. V was cut by 1 base and J by 4 bases, with 10 bases left in between. CDR3 size: 14 residues. CDR1 and CDR2 from the germline V gene are MNHNS and SASEGT. The CDR3 DNA is TGTGCCAGCAGTGAAGTTTACAGTTCAGAGACCCAGTACTTC. Protein sequence: CASSEVYSSETQYF.

The CDR3 here is CASSLDSNYGYTF. DNA of the CDR3: TGTGCCAGCAGCCTCGACAGTAACTATGGCTACACCTTC. The rearrangement links TRBV6-5 to TRBJ1-2; perhaps TRBD1 as D (5 bases). CDR3 length: 13 amino acids. Germline V gene sequence: CDR1 MNHEY, CDR2 SVGAGI. V was pared by 6 bases and J by 1 base, with 9 bases between.

The chain uses TRBV10-3 and TRBJ1-5; maybe TRBD1 (6 bases). Germline values: CDR1 ENHRY, CDR2 SYGVKD. CDR3 length equals 13 residues. The V end was cut by 7 bases, the J end by 4 bases, with 11 bases between. The CDR3 DNA reads TGTGCCATCAAAAACAGGGTGAATCAGCCCCAGCATTTT. Residues: CAIKNRVNQPQHF.

The chain uses TRBV5-1 and TRBJ1-2, with 7 bases identical to TRBD1. The CDR3 runs to 17 residues. In germline, CDR1 is SGHRS, CDR2 YFSETQ. J was trimmed by 4 bases and V by 3 bases; bases with no gene match: 15. CDR3 protein: CASSSGQDRTSSYGYTF. CDR3 bases: TGCGCCAGCAGCTCAGGACAGGACCGAACTTCCTCCTATGGCTACACCTTC.

This clone came up a few times. J is TRBJ2-3 and V is TRBV7-9; a possible D gene is TRBD1 (5 bases). V lost 6 bases to trimming and J lost 1 base, with 8 bases between them. In germline, CDR1 is SEHNR, CDR2 FQNEAQ (reference sequence). The CDR3 contains 13 residues. This chain's CDR3 is CASSKTGTDTQYF. The CDR3, as DNA: TGTGCCAGCAGTAAGACAGGCACAGATACGCAGTATTTT.

This clone appeared a single time. The chain has TRBV6-5 and TRBJ2-7, with TRBD1 matching 7 bases. Germline loops: CDR1 MNHEY, CDR2 SVGAGI. The CDR3 runs to 13 residues. With 5 bases clipped from V and 4 bases from J, the junction kept 5 bases outside the gene matches. CDR3 amino acids: CASSIGTDYEQYF. Written as DNA, the CDR3 is TGTGCCAGCAGTATCGGGACAGATTACGAGCAGTACTTC.

The V and J genes are TRBV15 and TRBJ2-7; the match to TRBD2 covers 9 bases. Germline V gene lookup returns CDR1 LNHNV and CDR2 YYDKDF (reference sequence). This CDR3 is built from 17 residues. V lost 4 bases, J lost 3 bases, and 13 bases stayed unmatched. In DNA, the CDR3 is TGTGCCACCAGCAAAGACGAATTTATGCGGGAGGGCTACGAGCAGTACTTC. Amino acid sequence: CATSKDEFMREGYEQYF.

The chain couples TRBV5-4 to TRBJ1-2; TRBD1 matches at 8 bases. The trim removed 4 bases at V and 4 bases at J, leaving 9 bases unmatched. The CDR3 is made up of 15 amino acids. Germline V gene sequence: CDR1 SGHNT, CDR2 YYREEE (reference sequence). This CDR3 reads CASSKAGTGPYGYTF. CDR3 sequence (DNA): TGTGCCAGCAGCAAAGCCGGGACAGGTCCCTATGGCTACACCTTC.

The chain uses TRBV18 and TRBJ2-2; 10 bases agree with TRBD1. Germline trimming cut 4 bases from V and 4 bases from J; bases unmatched to any gene: 12. Per the germline V gene, CDR1 is KGHSH and CDR2 is LQKENI. The CDR3 has 18 residues. The CDR3 DNA reads as TGTGCCAGCTCACGAGCAGGGGGACAGGGGATATCCACCGGGGAGCTGTTTTTT. Its protein product is CASSRAGGQGISTGELFF.

V is TRBV5-4 and J is TRBJ2-7; weak D call: TRBD1 (5 bases). The CDR3 has 15 residues. The germline CDR1 and CDR2 sequences are SGHNT and YYREEE (reference sequence). The ends were cut back, 3 bases at V and 4 bases at J, with 17 bases in the middle. The CDR3: CASSSRQGFGYEQYF. Here the CDR3 DNA reads TGTGCCAGCAGCTCCAGGCAGGGTTTTGGGTACGAGCAGTACTTC. Supplemented by reference TRBV5-4 and TRBJ2-7, the full variable domain reads ETGVTQSPTHLIKTRGQQVTLRCSSQSGHNTVSWYQQALGQGPQFIFQYYREEENGRGNFPPRFSGLQFPNYSSELNVNALELDDSALYLCASSSRQGFGYEQYFGPGTRLTVT.

This clone was seen just once. V gene TRBV4-3 combines with J gene TRBJ1-6, with 8 bases that match TRBD1. This CDR3 has 15 amino acids. Per the germline V gene, CDR1 is LGHNA and CDR2 is YSLEER. The ends lost 4 bases at V and 8 bases at J; junction bases unmatched: 7. The CDR3 loop reads CASSPGMDRDSPLHF. As DNA, the CDR3 is TGCGCCAGCAGCCCAGGGATGGACAGGGATTCACCCCTCCACTTT.

This chain joins TRBV9 and TRBJ2-5, with 8 bases that match TRBD2. This CDR3 comprises 16 residues. The trim removed 0 bases at V and 4 bases at J, leaving 8 bases unmatched. Germline V gene sequence: CDR1 SGDLS, CDR2 YYNGEE. The CDR3 region is CASSVGPGGPGETQYF. The CDR3 nucleotides read TGTGCCAGCAGCGTAGGGCCGGGAGGGCCGGGAGAGACCCAGTACTTC.

This clone has just a few counts. This chain connects TRBV19 to TRBJ1-4; 7 bases map to TRBD1. With 5 bases clipped from V and 3 bases from J, the junction kept 3 bases outside the gene matches. The CDR3 sequence is 14 residues long. Germline CDR1 is LNHDA and CDR2 is SQIVND (reference sequence). The CDR3 DNA follows: TGTGCCAGTAGTTACGGGACAGCTAATGAAAAACTGTTTTTT. Translated, it gives CASSYGTANEKLFF.

This chain joins TRBV5-1 and TRBJ1-2; 10 nucleotides line up with TRBD1. Trimming removed 0 bases from V and 3 bases from J; junction bases left unmatched: 8. The CDR3 length is 17 residues. The germline V gene has CDR1 SGHRS and CDR2 YFSETQ. CDR3: CASSLGQGAFRDYGYTF. DNA of the CDR3: TGCGCCAGCAGCTTGGGACAGGGGGCGTTTCGGGACTATGGCTACACCTTC.

This clone appeared a few times. The V and J genes are TRBV7-8 and TRBJ1-2, with no clear D. Germline V gene lookup returns CDR1 SGHVS and CDR2 FQNEAQ. The CDR3 is made up of 14 amino acids. The V end lost 0 bases, the J end lost 3 bases, and 8 bases lay between the germline ends. CDR3 region: CASSLAPGYYGYTF. CDR3 in DNA: TGTGCCAGCAGCTTAGCGCCGGGGTACTATGGCTACACCTTC.